This T cell receptor (beta chain) was retrieved from a study of technical replicates of blood from a few donors. Profiled with immunoSEQ multiplex PCR; TCRdb holds only in-frame clones, not every one. The repertoire consists of about 74,000 clones, with just under 95% occurring once and the leading ten covering 0.25%. V gave up 2 bases and J gave up 0 bases, with 11 bases separating them. The germline CDR1 and CDR2 sequences are MNHEY and SVGAGI. This CDR3 is built from 16 residues. V usage is TRBV6-5 and J usage is TRBJ1-3; D gene uncertain. The TCR sequence derives from a human donor in good health. The source material was T cells isolated from PBMCs. CDR3 nucleotides: TGTGCCAGCAGTTACCAACCTATGAGCTCTGGAAACACCATATATTTT. It codes for CASSYQPMSSGNTIYF.